The 26 T cell receptor beta chains given below trace back to one sample, sequenced in a study of HIV-infected patients and healthy controls. 400 to 550 ng RNA was reverse transcribed with alpha and beta constant-region primers. Alpha and beta chain libraries were made separately by chain-specific third strand synthesis with multiplexing indices. TCRdb reanalysed the 5' RACE reads using MiXCR and keeps one entry per CDR3 protein. The sample holds 15,000 to 20,000 distinct CDR3 sequences, over 5% seen once. All unsorted peripheral T cells were captured because whole blood was used without fractionation. The specimen sequenced was blood. The receptors shown here come from an adult in good health.

In this sample, this clonotype turned up a few times. This chain connects TRBV5-1 to TRBJ2-7; D is perhaps TRBD2 (5 bases). The CDR3 length is 19 residues. The germline gives CDR1 SGHRS, CDR2 YFSETQ. The V and J ends lost 4 bases and 1 base respectively, with 27 bases between them. The CDR3 nucleotides are TGCGCCAGCAGCCACTTCGTACCCCTTCCCGGGAAAGGGTCCTACGAGCAGTACTTC. This codes for CASSHFVPLPGKGSYEQYF.

This clonotype was counted ten times or more. The chain couples TRBV7-2 to TRBJ1-5; maybe TRBD1 (5 bases). V was clipped by 5 bases and J by 7 bases, with 18 bases between them. This CDR3 has 15 amino acids. Germline CDR1 and CDR2: SGHTA and FQGNSA. CDR3 protein: CASSLLIGPGQPQHF. For the CDR3, the DNA is TGTGCCAGCAGCCTCCTAATAGGGCCAGGGCAGCCCCAGCATTTT.

In its sample, this clonotype is medium-sized. This chain connects TRBV20-1 to TRBJ1-1; D remains unclear. Germline V gives CDR1 DFQATT, CDR2 SNEGSKA (reference sequence). The CDR3 has 13 amino acids. V lost 6 bases and J 1 base, leaving 12 bases between the germline ends. The CDR3: CSAGWSGNTEAFF. CDR3 DNA: TGCAGTGCGGGTTGGTCAGGGAACACTGAAGCTTTCTTT.

This clonotype is termed medium-sized. V usage is TRBV3-1 and J usage is TRBJ1-1, with D maybe TRBD1 (5 bases). The germline V and J ends were trimmed by 4 bases and 4 bases, with 10 bases remaining between them. The germline CDR1 and CDR2 sequences are LGHDT and YNNKEL (reference sequence). The CDR3 is 13 amino acids. This chain's CDR3 is CASSPPGGTEAFF. CDR3 nucleotide sequence: TGTGCCAGCAGCCCCCCGGGGGGCACTGAAGCTTTCTTT.

Only a few counts were recorded for this clonotype. The rearrangement links TRBV5-1 to TRBJ2-1; 9 nucleotides line up with TRBD2. The V gene's germline CDR1 is SGHRS and CDR2 YFSETQ. This CDR3 contains 12 residues. The junction had 3 bases not matched to a gene; V was cut back by 4 bases and J by 10 bases. The CDR3 nucleotides are TGCGCCAGCAGCGTTGGACTAGCGGAGCAGTTCTTC. Translated: CASSVGLAEQFF.

This clonotype was counted at least ten times. The chain is built from TRBV28 and TRBJ2-3; 11 bases match TRBD2. Germline CDR1 reads MDHEN; CDR2 reads SYDVKM. Trimming removed 6 bases from V and 8 bases from J; junction bases left unmatched: 13. The CDR3 extends over 16 amino acids. CDR3 amino acids: CASSLLAGDRGGTQYF. The CDR3 DNA is TGTGCCAGCAGCTTACTAGCGGGGGATCGTGGGGGTACGCAGTATTTT.

This sequence joins TRBV6-6 and TRBJ1-6; D gene uncertain. This CDR3 is 13 amino acids long. Germline-derived CDR1 and CDR2 are MNHNY and SVGAGI (reference sequence). With 5 bases removed from V and 13 bases from J, the gap between germline ends came to 15 bases. CDR3 nucleotides: TGTGCCAGCAGTCCCGAGACCCTCAGGCCCCTCCACTTT. Translation: CASSPETLRPLHF.

In this sample, this clonotype turned up many times. The rearrangement links TRBV6-1 to TRBJ1-5; D is possibly TRBD1 (5 bases). Germline CDR1 reads MNHNS; CDR2 reads SASEGT. V lost 8 bases to trimming and J lost 2 bases, with 16 bases between them. The CDR3 length is 15 residues. In DNA, the CDR3 is TGTGCCAGCGGTCGGAAGACACAGGGCAATCAGCCCCAGCATTTT. Its translation is CASGRKTQGNQPQHF.

This clonotype has a count of ten or more. The chain joins TRBV5-6 to TRBJ2-4, with a tentative D call TRBD2 (5 bases). This CDR3 comprises 16 residues. CDR1 and CDR2 (germline): SGHDT, YYEEEE. With 5 bases removed from V and 0 bases from J, the gap between germline ends came to 15 bases. Written as DNA, the CDR3 is TGTGCCAGCAGTAGCTTCAGTAGCGAAGCCAAAAACATTCAGTACTTC. It encodes CASSSFSSEAKNIQYF. Based on the CDR3 plus reference TRBV5-6 and TRBJ2-4, the full variable domain is DAGVTQSPTHLIKTRGQQVTLRCSPKSGHDTVSWYQQALGQGPQFIFQYYEEEERQRGNFPDRFSGHQFPNYSSELNVNALLLGDSALYLCASSSFSSEAKNIQYFGAGTRLSVL.

This clonotype has ten or more counts. The chain is built from TRBV21-1 and TRBJ1-4; whether TRBD1, the table's D call, matches the DNA was not checked. TRBV21-1 counts as a pseudogene. The CDR3 covers 16 residues. The DNA for the CDR3 is TGTGCCAGCAGCAAAGATTGGGACAGGAAAAAAAAAAAACTGTTTTTT. Its translation is CASSKDWDRKKKKLFF.

This clonotype was seen repeatedly, ten times or more. The chain uses TRBV13 and TRBJ2-5, with TRBD2 as a possible D gene (5 bases). The CDR3 totals 17 residues. CDR1 and CDR2 from the germline V gene are PRHDT and FYEKMQ (reference sequence). V shed 5 bases and J shed 0 bases, with 19 bases lying between them. The CDR3 here is CASSPPLAAEYQETQYF. The CDR3 nucleotides are TGTGCCAGCAGCCCGCCCCTGGCAGCGGAGTACCAAGAGACCCAGTACTTC.

The rearrangement joins TRBV5-1 to TRBJ2-3; D not resolved. Deletions cut 0 bases from V and 2 bases from J, with 7 bases between. Germline V gene lookup returns CDR1 SGHRS and CDR2 YFSETQ. This CDR3 spans 14 amino acids. DNA for the CDR3: TGCGCCAGCAGCTTGGAGGTAATCACAGATACGCAGTATTTT. Protein product: CASSLEVITDTQYF.

This clonotype came up many times. The V call is TRBV3-1, the J call TRBJ2-3; perhaps TRBD1 as D (5 bases). V was clipped by 3 bases and J by 0 bases, with 13 bases between them. The CDR3 is 16 residues long. The germline CDR1 and CDR2 sequences are LGHDT and YNNKEL (reference sequence). The CDR3 region has the DNA TGTGCCAGCAGCCACCACCCGACAGTTAGCACAGATACGCAGTATTTT. It is translated as CASSHHPTVSTDTQYF.

This clonotype showed up just a few times. The chain carries TRBV2 and TRBJ1-6, with D possibly TRBD1 on 5 matching bases. The CDR3 has 15 amino acids. Trimming cost V 8 bases and J 7 bases, with 18 bases left between them. Germline V gene sequence: CDR1 SNHLY, CDR2 FYNNEI. The CDR3 spells CASLISGTQNSPLHF. The DNA of the CDR3 is TGTGCCAGCCTGATCTCCGGGACGCAAAATTCACCCCTCCACTTT.

This clonotype showed up many times. The rearrangement links TRBV5-5 to TRBJ1-5; TRBD1 aligns across 7 bases. This CDR3 region has 15 residues. V lost 4 bases to trimming and J lost 4 bases; unmatched junction nucleotides: 8. Germline CDR1 reads SGHKS; CDR2 reads YYEKEE (reference sequence). CDR3 coding DNA: TGTGCCAGCAGCGCTTACAGGGGTTCAAATCAGCCCCAGCATTTT. This sequence encodes CASSAYRGSNQPQHF.

There are many counts of this clonotype. This rearrangement joins TRBV2 to TRBJ1-1; 7 bases align to TRBD1. Trimming removed 8 bases from V and 0 bases from J; junction bases left unmatched: 3. Germline assignment: CDR1 SNHLY and CDR2 FYNNEI. The CDR3 is 13 amino acids. CDR3 region: CASGQDMNTEAFF. CDR3 DNA sequence: TGTGCCAGCGGACAGGATATGAACACTGAAGCTTTCTTT.

This clonotype was observed at least ten times. The chain combines TRBV24-1 with TRBJ2-3; TRBD2 agrees at 15 bases. V lost 1 base to trimming and J lost 4 bases; unmatched junction nucleotides: 11. Germline V lookup: CDR1 KGHDR, CDR2 SFDVKD. This CDR3 has 20 amino acids. The CDR3: CATSDLEIRTSGGASDTQYF. The CDR3 nucleotides are TGTGCCACCAGTGATTTAGAGATTCGGACTAGCGGGGGGGCTTCAGATACGCAGTATTTT.

This clonotype was seen many times. V is TRBV28 and J is TRBJ1-5; D gene uncertain. This CDR3 is built from 12 residues. Trimming left V 7 bases short and J 2 bases short, with 6 bases between. CDR1 MDHEN and CDR2 SYDVKM come from the germline V gene. This chain's CDR3 is CASKGGNQPQHF. CDR3 sequence (DNA): TGTGCCAGCAAGGGAGGCAATCAGCCCCAGCATTTT.

There are many counts of this clonotype. The J gene is TRBJ1-2, the V gene TRBV7-2; 11 bases line up with TRBD1. Germline CDR1 reads SGHTA; CDR2 reads FQGNSA. The ends lost 5 bases at V and 6 bases at J; junction bases unmatched: 14. The CDR3 is made up of 17 amino acids. DNA for the CDR3: TGTGCCAGCAGCCCACCGGGACAGGGGGTCCGGTGGGATGGCTACACCTTC. This sequence encodes CASSPPGQGVRWDGYTF.

This clonotype was detected ten times or more. This chain connects TRBV7-8 to TRBJ2-5; no reliable D call. Germline loops: CDR1 SGHVS, CDR2 FQNEAQ. V was trimmed by 4 bases and J by 1 base, leaving 7 bases between them. The CDR3 is 13 amino acids. This CDR3 reads CASSSISQETQYF. The CDR3 DNA reads TGTGCCAGCAGCTCCATCAGCCAAGAGACCCAGTACTTC. The variable domain in full, with the rest retrieved from reference TRBV7-8 and TRBJ2-5, is GAGVSQSPRYKVAKRGQDVALRCDPISGHVSLFWYQQALGQGPEFLTYFQNEAQLDKSGLPSDRFFAERPEGSVSTLKIQRTQQEDSAVYLCASSSISQETQYFGPGTRLLVL.

This clonotype was seen many times. The chain has TRBV6-2 or TRBV6-3 and TRBJ2-2; 8 bases align to TRBD2. J was trimmed by 10 bases and V by 0 bases; bases with no gene match: 4. The CDR3 has 14 amino acids. Germline assignment: CDR1 MNHEY and CDR2 SVGEGT. This chain's CDR3 is CASSYSPGREELFF. The CDR3 DNA is TGTGCCAGCAGTTACTCGCCCGGGAGGGAGGAGCTGTTTTTT.

In its sample, this clonotype was seen many times. The chain has TRBV2 and TRBJ2-2; TRBD2 aligns across 9 bases. This CDR3 spans 22 amino acids. Germline assignment: CDR1 SNHLY and CDR2 FYNNEI. The J segment lost 2 bases and the V segment lost 3 bases, leaving 22 bases of the junction unmatched. Here the CDR3 reads CASSDLPGLAGSPIPNTGELFF. CDR3 bases: TGTGCCAGCAGTGACTTACCAGGGCTAGCGGGGAGTCCTATCCCAAACACCGGGGAGCTGTTTTTT.

There are a few counts of this clonotype. The chain carries TRBV20-1 and TRBJ1-2; unclear D gene. V dropped 1 base and J dropped 2 bases, with 11 bases sitting between them. Germline V gene sequence: CDR1 DFQATT, CDR2 SNEGSKA (reference sequence). This CDR3 has 14 residues. The CDR3 nucleotides are TGCAGTGCTAGAGCCTTGGGTATCAACTATGGCTACACCTTC. Protein sequence: CSARALGINYGYTF.

This clonotype has at least ten counts. V gene TRBV5-1 combines with J gene TRBJ2-1; TRBD1 matches at 7 bases. CDR1 is SGHRS, CDR2 YFSETQ, per germline. The CDR3 sequence is 14 residues long. The trim removed 4 bases at V and 7 bases at J, leaving 8 bases unmatched. Here the CDR3 DNA reads TGCGCCAGCAGCCTATCCGGGACAGCTAATGAGCAGTTCTTC. Its protein is CASSLSGTANEQFF. Drawing the rest from reference TRBV5-1 and TRBJ2-1, the complete variable domain is KAGVTQTPRYLIKTRGQQVTLSCSPISGHRSVSWYQQTPGQGLQFLFEYFSETQRNKGNFPGRFSGRQFSNSRSEMNVSTLELGDSALYLCASSLSGTANEQFFGPGTRLTVL.

This clonotype came up many times. The chain recombines TRBV7-9 with TRBJ1-1; no clear D. The CDR3 contains 13 residues. The germline V and J ends were trimmed by 5 bases and 10 bases, with 17 bases remaining between them. Germline V gene sequence: CDR1 SEHNR, CDR2 FQNEAQ (reference sequence). CDR3 amino acids: CASSGWQAAAAFF. The CDR3 region has the DNA TGTGCCAGCAGCGGGTGGCAGGCTGCCGCAGCTTTCTTT.

This clonotype appeared many times. The chain uses TRBV14 and TRBJ2-7; D not certain. This CDR3 has 12 residues. The germline gives CDR1 SGHDN, CDR2 FVKESK. The V end was cut by 3 bases, the J end by 4 bases, with 7 bases between. This CDR3 reads CASSHLRYEQYF. CDR3 in DNA: TGTGCCAGCAGCCATCTCCGGTACGAGCAGTACTTC. The complete variable domain, with remaining parts taken from reference TRBV14 and TRBJ2-7, reads EAGVTQFPSHSVIEKGQTVTLRCDPISGHDNLYWYRRVMGKEIKFLLHFVKESKQDESGMPNNRFLAERTGGTYSTLKVQPAELEDSGVYFCASSHLRYEQYFGPGTRLTVT.